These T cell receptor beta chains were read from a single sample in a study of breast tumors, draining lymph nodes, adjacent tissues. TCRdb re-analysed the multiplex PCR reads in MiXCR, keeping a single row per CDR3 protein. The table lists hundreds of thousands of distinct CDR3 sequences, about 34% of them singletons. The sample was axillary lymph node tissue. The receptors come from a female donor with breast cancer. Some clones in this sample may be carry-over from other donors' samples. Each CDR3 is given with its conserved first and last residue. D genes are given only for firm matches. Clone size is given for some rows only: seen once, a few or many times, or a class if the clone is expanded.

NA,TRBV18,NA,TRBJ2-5,TGTGCCAGCTCACCAGTTGGGGAACAGCCCCAGTACTTC,CASSPVGEQPQYF
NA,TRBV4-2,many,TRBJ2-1,TGTGCCAGCAGCCAATTATTCGGGGATCGTGAGCAGTTCTTC,CASSQLFGDREQFF
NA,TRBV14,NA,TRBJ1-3,TGTGCCAGCAGCCAAGTTGGGGGCCGAAACACCATATATTTT,CASSQVGGRNTIYF
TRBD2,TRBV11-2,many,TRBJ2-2,TGTGCCAGCAGCCGTAGCGGGAGGGCCGTGACCGGGGAGCTGTTTTTT,CASSRSGRAVTGELFF
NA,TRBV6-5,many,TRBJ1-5,TGTGCCAGCAGTTTAGGACAGACTTATCAGCCCCAGCATTTT,CASSLGQTYQPQHF
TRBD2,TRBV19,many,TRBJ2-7,TGTGCCAGTAGTATGGGCACAGCGGGAGTTGGCGAGCAGTACTTC,CASSMGTAGVGEQYF
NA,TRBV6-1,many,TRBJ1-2,TGTGCCAGCAGTGAGTCGTTAATCGGTGGCTACACCTTC,CASSESLIGGYTF
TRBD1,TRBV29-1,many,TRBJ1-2,TGCAGCGTTAGACCCAGGGGGGACTATGGCTACACCTTC,CSVRPRGDYGYTF
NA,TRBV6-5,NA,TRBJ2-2,TGTGCCAGCAGTTACTCGATGGCGCCCGGGGAGCTGTTTTTT,CASSYSMAPGELFF
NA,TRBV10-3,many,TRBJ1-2,TGTGCCATCAGTGAGTCAGGGGACCCAACTAACTATGGCTACACCTTC,CAISESGDPTNYGYTF
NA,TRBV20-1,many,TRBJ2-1,TGCAGTGCCAAGGGGGGCGCTAGCGGTTACAATGAGCAGTTCTTC,CSAKGGASGYNEQFF
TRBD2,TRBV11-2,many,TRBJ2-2,TGTGCCAGCAACGGACCTAGCGGGGATTCCACCGGGGAGCTGTTTTTT,CASNGPSGDSTGELFF
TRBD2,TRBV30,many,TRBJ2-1,TGTGCCTGGAGAAGTAAGGGACTAGGCGGCAATGAGCAGTTCTTC,CAWRSKGLGGNEQFF
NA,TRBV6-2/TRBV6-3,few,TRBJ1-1,TGTGCCAGCACCCTTGGGACTGAAGCTTTCTTT,CASTLGTEAFF
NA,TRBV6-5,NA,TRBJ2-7,TGTGCCAGCAGTCATCACACTAGCCGCACCTACGAACAGTACTTC,CASSHHTSRTYEQYF
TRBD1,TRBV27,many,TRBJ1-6,TGTGCCAGCAGTCGTCAAACAGGGGTCTATAATTCACCCCTCCACTTT,CASSRQTGVYNSPLHF
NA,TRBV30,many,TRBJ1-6,TGTGCCTGGAGCGAGGGGGACACCCCCTACTCCTATAATTCACCCCTCCACTTT,CAWSEGDTPYSYNSPLHF
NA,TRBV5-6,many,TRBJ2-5,TGTGCCAGCAGCTTAATCTCAGGACAGTTCTTGCAGACCCAGTACTTC,CASSLISGQFLQTQYF
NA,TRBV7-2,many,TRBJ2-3,TGTGCCAGCAGGCACACGCAGGTTAGCACAGATACGCAGTATTTT,CASRHTQVSTDTQYF
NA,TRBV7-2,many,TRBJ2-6,TGTGCCAGCCAGGTCTCTGGGGCCAACGTCCTGACTTTC,CASQVSGANVLTF
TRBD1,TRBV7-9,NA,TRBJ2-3,TGTGCCAGCAGCTTTGGCAGGGGGAACCGCGATACGCAGTATTTT,CASSFGRGNRDTQYF
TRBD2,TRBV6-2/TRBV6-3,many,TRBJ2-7,TGTGCCAGCAGCCGGGGGGGGGACGAGCAGTACTTC,CASSRGGDEQYF
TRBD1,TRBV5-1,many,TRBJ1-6,TGCGCCAGCAGCTTGGCGCAGGGGGCAGGGTCACCCCTCCACTTT,CASSLAQGAGSPLHF
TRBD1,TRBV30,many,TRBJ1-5,TGTGCCTGGAGTGTAGGGGCAACAGGGGGTCAGCCCCAGCATTTT,CAWSVGATGGQPQHF
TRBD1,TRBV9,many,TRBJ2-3,TGTGCCAGCAGCGTAGGGGGGACAGGGGGCGCAGATACGCAGTATTTT,CASSVGGTGGADTQYF
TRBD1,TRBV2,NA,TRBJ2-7,TGTGCCAGCGGGACAGGAGCCTACGAGCAGTACTTC,CASGTGAYEQYF
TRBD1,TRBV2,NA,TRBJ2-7,TGTGCCAGCAGTGAATCGAGACAGGGGGACGAGCAGTACTTC,CASSESRQGDEQYF
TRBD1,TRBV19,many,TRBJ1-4,TGTGCCAGTAGTATACGACAGGGGGATGGCGAAAAACTGTTTTTT,CASSIRQGDGEKLFF
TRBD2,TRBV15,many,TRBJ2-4,TGTGCCACCGCGACTAGCGGGTTAGCCAAAAACATTCAGTACTTC,CATATSGLAKNIQYF
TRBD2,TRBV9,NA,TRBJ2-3,TGTGCCAGCAGCGGGACTAGCGGGGAAGTCACAGATACGCAGTATTTT,CASSGTSGEVTDTQYF
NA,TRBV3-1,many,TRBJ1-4,TGTGCCAGCAGCCGCGGATTAAGACAGTCTAATGAAAAACTGTTTTTT,CASSRGLRQSNEKLFF
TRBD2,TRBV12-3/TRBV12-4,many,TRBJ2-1,TGTGCCAGCAGGCCCGGGACTAGCGGGAGTTTTGAGCAGTTCTTC,CASRPGTSGSFEQFF
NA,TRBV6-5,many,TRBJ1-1,TGTGCCAGCAGTTATGGGGGGACTGAAGCTTTCTTT,CASSYGGTEAFF
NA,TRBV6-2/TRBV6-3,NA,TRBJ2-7,TGTGCCAGCAGTCACACGGTCCGCGGGCAGTACTTC,CASSHTVRGQYF
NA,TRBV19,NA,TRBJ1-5,TGTGCCAGTAGATTAGCAGGGTCCCAAAATAGCAATCAGCCCCAGCATTTT,CASRLAGSQNSNQPQHF
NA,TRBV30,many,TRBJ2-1,TGTGCCTGGAAAGGGTTTCCTAGGTCCAATGAGCAGTTCTTC,CAWKGFPRSNEQFF
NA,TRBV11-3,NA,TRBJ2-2,TGCGCCAGCAGCTTGGATGGACCCCCCAACACCGGGGAGCTGTTTTTT,CASSLDGPPNTGELFF
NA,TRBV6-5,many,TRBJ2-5,TGTGCCAGCAGTACCTATTCTAGTCAAGAGACCCAGTACTTC,CASSTYSSQETQYF
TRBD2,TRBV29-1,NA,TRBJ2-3,TGCAGCGTTGCTAGAGATTCGGAAATAGCGGGGTATACGCAGTATTTT,CSVARDSEIAGYTQYF
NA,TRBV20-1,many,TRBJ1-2,NA,CSATTVGQGTESTF
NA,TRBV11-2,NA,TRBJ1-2,TGTGTCAGCAGCTTGGACACCACGGCTTATGGCCACACCTTC,CVSSLDTTAYGHTF
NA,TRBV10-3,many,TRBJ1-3,TGTGCCATCAGAAGGTCTCTTTTCCCCCCTGGAAACACCATATATTTT,CAIRRSLFPPGNTIYF
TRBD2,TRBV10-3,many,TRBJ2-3,TGTGCCACCGGGGCCACTAGCGGGTTAGGAGATACGCAGTATTTT,CATGATSGLGDTQYF
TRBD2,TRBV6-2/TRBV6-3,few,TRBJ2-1,TGTGCCGTCTCTAGCGGGAAGGTGCAGTTCTTC,CAVSSGKVQFF
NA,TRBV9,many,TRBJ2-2,TGTGCCAGCAGCGTGACATCTGGCGCGAACACCGGGGAGCTGTTTTTT,CASSVTSGANTGELFF